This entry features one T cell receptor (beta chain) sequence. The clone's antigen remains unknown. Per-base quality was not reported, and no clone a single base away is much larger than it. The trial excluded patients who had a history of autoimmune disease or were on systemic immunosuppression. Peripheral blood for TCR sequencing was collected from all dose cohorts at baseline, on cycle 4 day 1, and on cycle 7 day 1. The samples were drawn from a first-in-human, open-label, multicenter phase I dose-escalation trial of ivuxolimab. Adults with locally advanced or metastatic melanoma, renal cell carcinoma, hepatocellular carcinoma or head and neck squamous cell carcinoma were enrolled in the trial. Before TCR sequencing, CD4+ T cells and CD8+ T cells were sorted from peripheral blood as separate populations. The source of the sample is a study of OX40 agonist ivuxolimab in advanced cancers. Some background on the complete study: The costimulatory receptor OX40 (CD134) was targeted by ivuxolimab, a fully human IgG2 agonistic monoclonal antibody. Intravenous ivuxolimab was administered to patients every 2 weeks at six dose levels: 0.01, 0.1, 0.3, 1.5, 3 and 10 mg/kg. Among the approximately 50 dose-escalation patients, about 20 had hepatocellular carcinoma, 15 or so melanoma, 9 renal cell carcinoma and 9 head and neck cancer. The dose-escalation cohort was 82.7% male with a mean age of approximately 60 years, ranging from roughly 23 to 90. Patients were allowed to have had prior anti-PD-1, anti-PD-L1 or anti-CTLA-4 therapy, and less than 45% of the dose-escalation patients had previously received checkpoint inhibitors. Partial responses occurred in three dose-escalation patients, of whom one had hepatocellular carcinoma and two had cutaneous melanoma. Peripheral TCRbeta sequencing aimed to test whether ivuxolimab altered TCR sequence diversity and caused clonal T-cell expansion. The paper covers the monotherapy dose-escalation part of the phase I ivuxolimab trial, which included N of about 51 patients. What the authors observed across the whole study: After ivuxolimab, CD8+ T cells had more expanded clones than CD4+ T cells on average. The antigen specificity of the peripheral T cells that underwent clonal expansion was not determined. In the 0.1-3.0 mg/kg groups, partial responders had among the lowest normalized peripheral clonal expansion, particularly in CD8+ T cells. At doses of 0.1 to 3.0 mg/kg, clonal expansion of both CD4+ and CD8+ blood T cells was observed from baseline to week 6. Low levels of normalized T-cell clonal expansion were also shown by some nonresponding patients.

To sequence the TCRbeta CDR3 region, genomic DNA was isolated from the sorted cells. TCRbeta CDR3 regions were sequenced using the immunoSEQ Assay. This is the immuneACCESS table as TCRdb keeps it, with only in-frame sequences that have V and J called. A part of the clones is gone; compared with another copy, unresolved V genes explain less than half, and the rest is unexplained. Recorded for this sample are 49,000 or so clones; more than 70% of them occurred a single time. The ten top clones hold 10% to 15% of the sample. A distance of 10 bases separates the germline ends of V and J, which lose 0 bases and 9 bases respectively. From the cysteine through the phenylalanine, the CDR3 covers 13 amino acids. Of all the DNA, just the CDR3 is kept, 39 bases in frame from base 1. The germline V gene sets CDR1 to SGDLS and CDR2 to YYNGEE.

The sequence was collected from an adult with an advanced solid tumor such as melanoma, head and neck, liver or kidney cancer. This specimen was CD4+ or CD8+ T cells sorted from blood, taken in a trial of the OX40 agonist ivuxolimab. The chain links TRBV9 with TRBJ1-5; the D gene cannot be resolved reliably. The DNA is TGTGCCAGCAGCGTAGGGGATTTAGGGCCCCAGCATTTT. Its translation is CASSVGDLGPQHF.